The 9 T cell receptor beta chains below all came from one sample that was sequenced in a study of tumor-infiltrating lymphocytes in primary liver carcinoma. Co-extraction yielded RNA and DNA from roughly 20-30 mg of unsorted bulk tissue. Constant-region priming of around 490 ng total RNA yielded TCR beta cDNA. Libraries for TCR beta were built through three nested multiplex PCR rounds, which together made up a slightly modified ARM-PCR procedure. Each of the first two PCR rounds ran approximately 9 cycles with TRBV1-TRBV30 forward and C-beta reverse primers. One entry per CDR3 protein results from TCRdb running MiXCR on the multiplex PCR reads. Of almost 55,000 distinct CDR3 sequences in the sample, around three quarters are singletons; the top ten hold roughly 25%. The sequenced sample was liver tumor tissue from sampling region 2. As for subset: tumor region T2, inferior pole. The receptors here all came from a man aged 35 to 55 with primary liver carcinoma and hepatitis B virus infection.

This clonotype was observed a few times. A much larger clone is a single base away; this may be a read error. The rearrangement uses TRBV6-6 and TRBJ2-3; tentative D call: TRBD2 (5 bases). In germline, CDR1 is MNHNY, CDR2 SVGAGI (reference sequence). This CDR3 has 13 amino acids. This CDR3 is CTSSMGEVGSGHF. Here the CDR3 DNA reads TGTACCAGCAGTATGGGAGAGGTCGGTTCTGGGCATTTT.

This clonotype was counted once. A junction end diverges from the germline sequence, so it may reflect a read error. The chain recombines TRBV28 with TRBJ2-7; the D is unclear. The CDR3 sequence is 13 residues long. Germline CDR1 reads MDHEN; CDR2 reads SYDVKM. As DNA, the CDR3 is TGTGCCATCTCCCGCCAATTCGTCTACAAGCAGTGCTTC. Translation: CAISRQFVYKQCF.

A note on this clonotype: The junction does not match germline at one end; this may be a read error. J is TRBJ1-5 and V is TRBV12-3 or TRBV12-4; D remains unclear. The CDR3 is 14 amino acids. The DNA of the CDR3 is TGTCCCAGGAACCTGGGAGGAGTCGATCAGCCCCAGCATTTT. Its translation: CPRNLGGVDQPQHF.

A note on this clonotype: Germline and junction disagree at one end, which may indicate a read error. This chain links TRBV14 with TRBJ2-2; 8 nucleotides match TRBD1. CDR1 is SGHDN, CDR2 FVKESK, per germline. The CDR3 length is 13 residues. This CDR3 is CTSATTGAGELFF. Here the CDR3 DNA reads TGTACCAGCGCGACGACAGGGGCCGGGGAACTGTTTTTC. The full variable domain, its missing parts supplied by reference TRBV14 and TRBJ2-2, is EAGVTQFPSHSVIEKGQTVTLRCDPISGHDNLYWYRRVMGKEIKFLLHFVKESKQDESGMPNNRFLAERTGGTYSTLKVQPAELEDSGVYFCTSATTGAGELFFGEGSRLTVL.

The gene calls are TRBV4-1 and TRBJ2-7; TRBD2 is a possible D gene (5 bases). V was pared by 0 bases and J by 7 bases, with 16 bases between. CDR1 is MGHRA and CDR2 is YSYEKL in the germline V gene. The CDR3 is made up of 15 amino acids. CDR3 sequence reads: CASSQDFPPGGEQYF. The CDR3 DNA follows: TGCGCCAGCAGCCAAGATTTCCCTCCAGGCGGGGAGCAGTACTTC.

A remark on this clonotype: The conserved phenylalanine or tryptophan normally closing the CDR3 is absent here, so this likely arose from a read error. The chain has TRBV14 and TRBJ2-3, with D perhaps TRBD1 (7 bases). Per germline, CDR1 SGHDN and CDR2 FVKESK. CDR3 length equals 16 residues. V lost 3 bases, J lost 6 bases, and 19 bases lay in between. The CDR3 loop is CASSHRTGWGADTQYY. As DNA, the CDR3 is TGTGCCAGCAGCCACCGGACAGGCTGGGGGGCTGATACGCAGTATTAT.

The CDR3 DNA reads TGTGCCAGCGGCATGGATCATAATTCACCCCTCCACTTT. Amino acid sequence: CASGMDHNSPLHF. V gene TRBV6-1 combines with J gene TRBJ1-6, with unresolved D. V lost 8 bases and J lost 5, with 10 bases in between. Germline V lookup: CDR1 MNHNS, CDR2 SASEGT. This CDR3 is built from 13 residues.

As to this clonotype: At one boundary the junction diverges from the germline segment, which might be a read error. V is TRBV6-5 and J is TRBJ2-2, with D perhaps being TRBD1 or TRBD2 (5 bases each). From germline, CDR1 is MNHEY and CDR2 SVGAGI. The CDR3 is 15 amino acids. CDR3 sequence: CGSSYAVDGTGDLFF. DNA of the CDR3: TGTGGCAGCAGTTATGCAGTGGACGGCACCGGGGACCTGTTTTTT.

V is TRBV6-5 and J is TRBJ1-6; 8 nucleotides agree with TRBD1. CDR1 is MNHEY and CDR2 is SVGAGI in the germline V gene. After removal of 7 bases from V and 7 bases from J, the junction contained 9 bases not matched to a gene. The CDR3 is made up of 15 amino acids. The chain's CDR3 is CASNLTGDPNSPLHF. For the CDR3, the DNA is TGTGCCAGCAATTTGACAGGGGATCCCAATTCACCCCTCCACTTT.